The rows below give T cell receptor beta chains drawn from one sample of a study of shared clonotypes between healthy human individuals. Profiled with immunoSEQ multiplex PCR; TCRdb holds only in-frame clones, not every one. In the table there are 2 million to 2.5 million clones, 92% of which are singletons. The source material was naive CD4+ T cells from PBMCs. The receptors originated from a man aged 18 to 29 in good health. Some clones in this sample may be carry-over from other donors' samples. Each CDR3 is given with its conserved first and last residue. The D gene is left open where the match is weak. Expanded clones are given a class, and other clones once, few, many or no size at all.

D: -; V: TRBV5-8; size: -; J: TRBJ1-5; CDR3: CASSLGTTYSNQPQHF; DNA: TGTGCCAGCAGCTTAGGAACAACTTATAGCAATCAGCCCCAGCATTTT
D: TRBD2; V: TRBV5-1; size: -; J: TRBJ2-4; CDR3: CASSLGTSDNIQYF; DNA: TGCGCCAGCAGCTTGGGGACTAGTGACAACATTCAGTACTTC
D: -; V: TRBV7-6; size: -; J: TRBJ2-2; CDR3: CASSLAVQTGELFF; DNA: TGTGCCAGCAGCTTAGCAGTACAGACCGGGGAGCTGTTTTTT
D: TRBD1; V: TRBV28; size: -; J: TRBJ1-5; CDR3: CASSLSRGTSNQPQHF; DNA: TGTGCCAGCAGTTTGAGCAGGGGGACGAGCAATCAGCCCCAGCATTTT
D: -; V: TRBV4-1; size: once; J: TRBJ2-2; CDR3: CASSLTENSNTGELFF; DNA: TGCGCCAGCAGCCTAACGGAGAATTCGAACACCGGGGAGCTGTTTTTT
D: TRBD1; V: TRBV7-8; size: -; J: TRBJ2-7; CDR3: CASSLVWGQSSYEQYF; DNA: TGTGCCAGCAGCTTAGTGTGGGGACAGAGCTCCTACGAGCAGTACTTC
D: -; V: TRBV28; size: few; J: TRBJ1-2; CDR3: CASSLFGTGYGYTF; DNA: TGTGCCAGCAGTTTATTCGGGACGGGCTATGGCTACACCTTC
D: -; V: TRBV7-3; size: -; J: TRBJ2-1; CDR3: CASSLSPGQHNEQFF; DNA: TGTGCCAGCAGCTTATCTCCGGGACAACACAATGAGCAGTTCTTC
D: -; V: TRBV10-3; size: -; J: TRBJ1-2; CDR3: CAISESHSGVPSSGYTF; DNA: TGTGCCATCAGTGAGTCTCACAGTGGGGTCCCTTCGAGTGGCTACACCTTC
D: -; V: TRBV5-1; size: -; J: TRBJ2-7; CDR3: CASSPGSSYEQYF; DNA: TGCGCCAGCAGTCCAGGGAGCTCCTACGAGCAGTACTTC
D: -; V: TRBV2; size: -; J: TRBJ1-5; CDR3: CASRDLSNQPQHF; DNA: TGTGCCAGCCGGGATCTTAGCAATCAGCCCCAGCATTTT
D: -; V: TRBV29-1; size: -; J: TRBJ2-7; CDR3: CSVERSGLNHEQYF; DNA: TGCAGCGTTGAGCGCTCTGGTCTAAATCATGAGCAGTACTTC
D: -; V: TRBV28; size: -; J: TRBJ1-1; CDR3: CASSRDGRGSTEAFF; DNA: TGTGCCAGCAGTCGAGACGGACGGGGAAGCACTGAAGCTTTCTTT
D: -; V: TRBV6-1; size: -; J: TRBJ1-2; CDR3: CASRMEPSYGYTF; DNA: TGTGCCAGCCGAATGGAGCCGAGCTATGGCTACACCTTC
D: TRBD1; V: TRBV6-5; size: -; J: TRBJ1-5; CDR3: CASSGGQGHQPQHF; DNA: TGTGCCAGCAGTGGGGGACAGGGCCACCAGCCCCAGCATTTT
D: -; V: TRBV5-5; size: -; J: TRBJ1-4; CDR3: CASSLDEKLFF; DNA: TGTGCCAGCAGCTTGGACGAAAAACTGTTTTTT
D: -; V: TRBV7-3; size: -; J: TRBJ2-1; CDR3: CASSHGGSSSYNEQFF; DNA: TGTGCCAGCAGCCATGGAGGCTCAAGCTCCTACAATGAGCAGTTCTTC
D: -; V: TRBV7-9; size: -; J: TRBJ2-7; CDR3: CASSPLRFGSYEQYF; DNA: TGTGCCAGCAGCCCTCTACGGTTCGGCTCCTACGAGCAGTACTTC
D: TRBD1; V: TRBV28; size: -; J: TRBJ1-1; CDR3: CASSPLTTGRTEAFF; DNA: TGTGCCAGCAGTCCCTTGACGACAGGGAGAACTGAAGCTTTCTTT
D: TRBD2; V: TRBV2; size: -; J: TRBJ2-7; CDR3: CASSGLAGGEQYF; DNA: TGTGCCAGCAGTGGACTAGCGGGAGGCGAGCAGTACTTC
D: -; V: TRBV13; size: -; J: TRBJ2-5; CDR3: CASSPRQGETQYF; DNA: TGTGCCAGCAGCCCCCGGCAGGGGGAGACCCAGTACTTC
D: TRBD2; V: TRBV7-9; size: -; J: TRBJ2-7; CDR3: CASSLSWLAADSSYEQYF; DNA: TGTGCCAGCAGCTTATCGTGGCTAGCGGCCGATAGCTCCTACGAGCAGTACTTC
D: -; V: TRBV18; size: once; J: TRBJ2-3; CDR3: CASSSLLSTDTQYF; DNA: TGTGCCAGCTCATCCCTACTTAGCACAGATACGCAGTATTTT
D: -; V: TRBV5-1; size: -; J: TRBJ2-2; CDR3: CASSQGQNTGELFF; DNA: TGCGCCAGCAGTCAGGGGCAGAACACCGGGGAGCTGTTTTTT
D: -; V: TRBV14; size: -; J: TRBJ2-3; CDR3: CASSQRSAYSTDTQYF; DNA: TGTGCCAGCAGCCAACGGTCCGCCTATAGCACAGATACGCAGTATTTT
D: -; V: TRBV6-6; size: -; J: TRBJ1-5; CDR3: CASSLGGASNQPQHF; DNA: TGTGCCAGCAGTCTTGGGGGGGCGAGCAATCAGCCCCAGCATTTT
D: TRBD2; V: TRBV4-1; size: -; J: TRBJ2-5; CDR3: CASSQEGLAGETQYF; DNA: TGCGCCAGCAGCCAAGAAGGACTAGCGGGAGAGACCCAGTACTTC
D: TRBD2; V: TRBV6-1; size: -; J: TRBJ2-7; CDR3: CASCTSGRSYEQYF; DNA: TGTGCCAGCTGTACTAGCGGACGCTCCTACGAGCAGTACTTC
D: -; V: TRBV5-1; size: -; J: TRBJ2-5; CDR3: CASSLLGSTQETQYF; DNA: TGCGCCAGCAGCTTGTTGGGCAGCACGCAAGAGACCCAGTACTTC
D: TRBD1; V: TRBV7-9; size: -; J: TRBJ1-5; CDR3: CASSRDRVGNQPQHF; DNA: TGTGCCAGCAGCCGCGACAGGGTGGGCAATCAGCCCCAGCATTTT
D: TRBD1; V: TRBV27; size: -; J: TRBJ2-6; CDR3: CASSSVSGTAVWANVLTF; DNA: TGTGCCAGCAGCTCTGTCTCGGGGACAGCCGTGTGGGCCAACGTCCTGACTTTC
D: -; V: TRBV9; size: -; J: TRBJ1-1; CDR3: CASSPLWGGNTEAFF; DNA: TGTGCCAGCAGCCCACTTTGGGGGGGGAACACTGAAGCTTTCTTT
D: TRBD2; V: TRBV5-4; size: -; J: TRBJ2-3; CDR3: CASSSVGTSGRAGAQYF; DNA: TGTGCCAGCAGCTCGGTGGGGACTAGCGGGAGGGCCGGGGCGCAGTATTTT
D: -; V: TRBV21-1; size: -; J: TRBJ2-5; CDR3: CAPQGGGGETQYF; DNA: TGTGCCCCCCAAGGGGGGGGCGGAGAGACCCAGTACTTC
D: -; V: TRBV9; size: -; J: TRBJ2-3; CDR3: CASSVGDTDTQYF; DNA: TGTGCCAGCAGCGTAGGGGACACGGATACGCAGTATTTT
D: TRBD2; V: TRBV6-5; size: -; J: TRBJ2-3; CDR3: CASSSRPGGPDTQYF; DNA: TGTGCCAGCAGTTCCCGTCCGGGAGGGCCAGATACGCAGTATTTT
D: -; V: TRBV27; size: -; J: TRBJ1-1; CDR3: CASSIHPWQRDTEAFF; DNA: TGTGCCAGCAGTATCCATCCATGGCAGCGGGACACTGAAGCTTTCTTT
D: TRBD2; V: TRBV14; size: -; J: TRBJ2-2; CDR3: CASSQRVGGTSGAGTGELFF; DNA: TGTGCCAGCAGCCAACGGGTCGGCGGGACTAGCGGAGCGGGGACCGGGGAGCTGTTTTTT
D: -; V: TRBV18; size: -; J: TRBJ1-5; CDR3: CASSGDQNQPQHF; DNA: TGTGCCAGCTCAGGGGACCAAAATCAGCCCCAGCATTTT
D: -; V: TRBV7-9; size: -; J: TRBJ2-7; CDR3: CASSLAGGPSGEQYF; DNA: TGTGCCAGCAGCTTAGCAGGAGGGCCCTCTGGCGAGCAGTACTTC
D: -; V: TRBV5-6; size: few; J: TRBJ1-2; CDR3: CASSLAANYGYTF; DNA: TGTGCCAGCAGCCTGGCAGCGAACTATGGCTACACCTTC
D: -; V: TRBV28; size: -; J: TRBJ1-2; CDR3: CASSLRGADYGYTF; DNA: TGTGCCAGCAGTTTACGAGGGGCGGACTATGGCTACACCTTC
D: TRBD1; V: TRBV15; size: -; J: TRBJ2-7; CDR3: CATSRDGTGGHEQYF; DNA: TGTGCCACCAGCAGAGACGGGACAGGGGGCCACGAGCAGTACTTC
D: TRBD1; V: TRBV2; size: once; J: TRBJ1-4; CDR3: CASSENRGLSEKLFF; DNA: TGTGCCAGCAGTGAGAACAGGGGTTTATCTGAAAAACTGTTTTTT
D: -; V: TRBV28; size: -; J: TRBJ2-6; CDR3: CASRRGANVLTF; DNA: TGTGCCAGCAGGAGGGGGGCCAACGTCCTGACTTTC
D: -; V: TRBV27; size: -; J: TRBJ2-7; CDR3: CASSLTKPGKQYF; DNA: TGTGCCAGCAGTTTAACGAAGCCCGGGAAGCAGTACTTC
D: -; V: TRBV27; size: -; J: TRBJ2-1; CDR3: CASSATGRLYNEQFF; DNA: TGTGCCAGCAGTGCGACGGGACGGCTGTACAATGAGCAGTTCTTC
D: -; V: TRBV5-1; size: -; J: TRBJ2-1; CDR3: CASSLLGSSYNEQFF; DNA: TGCGCCAGCAGCCTCCTGGGGAGCTCCTACAATGAGCAGTTCTTC
D: -; V: TRBV9; size: -; J: TRBJ1-3; CDR3: CASSVGSRQGNTIYF; DNA: TGTGCCAGCAGCGTAGGCTCGAGACAGGGAAACACCATATATTTT
D: TRBD1; V: TRBV28; size: -; J: TRBJ1-1; CDR3: CASRLTGGTEAFF; DNA: TGTGCCAGCAGGCTCACAGGGGGCACTGAAGCTTTCTTT
D: -; V: TRBV25-1; size: -; J: TRBJ2-3; CDR3: CASRDSGSDTQYF; DNA: TGTGCCAGCAGGGATTCGGGCTCAGATACGCAGTATTTT